Listed below are T cell receptor beta chains from one sample, sequenced in a study of T cell responses to AZD1222 COVID-19 vaccine. Profiling relied on immunoSEQ multiplex PCR, and the TCRdb table lists in-frame clones only, not all of them. Found here are roughly 150,000 clones, about nine tenths of them singletons; the top ten hold roughly 6.2%. The sequencing here drew on peripheral blood, taken 28 days after the second AZD1222 dose. Source of these receptors: an adult who received the AZD1222 COVID-19 vaccine. Each CDR3 is given with its conserved first and last residue. The D gene is left open where the match is weak.

- TRBJ2-2 TRBV6-5 CASSYGGNTGELFF
TRBD1 TRBJ2-2 TRBV10-2 CASSGFRTGNTGELFF
- TRBJ1-2 TRBV27 CASSLAGGPYGYTF
- TRBJ1-5 TRBV6-5 CASSREGGMGRPQHF
- TRBJ2-1 TRBV18 CASSDLAGVVNEQFF
- TRBJ1-6 TRBV19 CASSIRTPAGNSPLHF
- TRBJ1-5 TRBV4-1 CASSRDHGWGQPQHF
TRBD1 TRBJ2-7 TRBV4-1 CASSQEETGSSRTAYEQYF
TRBD1 TRBJ1-1 TRBV10-2 CASSEQGDEAFF
- TRBJ1-3 TRBV20-1 CSVSGGNTIYF
TRBD2 TRBJ2-7 TRBV7-9 CASSLYRTGGYEQYF
- TRBJ2-2 TRBV29-1 CSGGEGGTGELFF
- TRBJ1-5 TRBV30 CALRQGGLYNQPQHF
- TRBJ1-5 TRBV24-1 CATSASGNQPQHF
- TRBJ1-6 TRBV30 CAWRRTEGPLHF
- TRBJ2-2 TRBV28 CASQSSRELFF
- TRBJ2-1 TRBV24-1 CATGVYNEQFF
- TRBJ1-3 TRBV30 CAWSTAGNTIYF
- TRBJ2-5 TRBV7-9 CASSLFTERETQYF
- TRBJ1-6 TRBV7-3 CASSSDEGRPLHF
TRBD2 TRBJ2-1 TRBV9 CASSPPRGTSGAHEQFF
- TRBJ1-6 TRBV7-9 CASSGGRGADNSPLHF
- TRBJ1-5 TRBV28 CASSLFDAAQPQHF
- TRBJ2-6 TRBV9 CASSGFGANVLTF
- TRBJ2-5 TRBV6-6 CASSYSSGIQETQYF
- TRBJ1-4 TRBV18 CASSPRGPQGAGEKLFF
- TRBJ1-5 TRBV30 CAWAPVGNQPQHF
TRBD2 TRBJ2-3 TRBV5-1 CASSTAGGIEDTQYF
TRBD1 TRBJ1-2 TRBV6-5 CASSYLGQGARYGYTF
TRBD1 TRBJ1-6 TRBV19 CASSIWTGRLTSTFYNSPLHF
- TRBJ1-3 TRBV28 CASSLGTVSGNTIYF
- TRBJ1-1 TRBV6-6 CASSYPTGQGTEAFF
- TRBJ1-2 TRBV20-1 CSAISLEGYTF
- TRBJ1-3 TRBV5-4 CASSLAGRAGNTIYF
- TRBJ1-2 TRBV28 CASSPGFLYGYTF
TRBD2 TRBJ2-3 TRBV30 CAWSMGLAGWADTQYF
TRBD1 TRBJ2-1 TRBV5-1 CASNPGDRAYNEQFF
TRBD1 TRBJ1-2 TRBV28 CASSFRKATGQYGYTF
TRBD1 TRBJ1-2 TRBV6-5 CASSYGGTGVIYTF
- TRBJ1-1 TRBV18 CASSPPSGLKTEAFF
- TRBJ1-6 TRBV15 CATSRPGHGLHF
- TRBJ2-1 TRBV18 CASSPDQGGNYEQFF
- TRBJ1-1 TRBV4-2 CASSPVSRRPMNTEAFF
- TRBJ1-3 TRBV5-1 CASSLGQRPGNTIYF
- TRBJ1-4 TRBV18 CASSPPQGRRSEKLFF
- TRBJ2-1 TRBV7-9 CASSLERPNEQFF
- TRBJ2-3 TRBV6-2/TRBV6-3 CASSYSAGNTDTQYF
TRBD1 TRBJ1-5 TRBV5-5 CASSSGQGQNQPQHF
TRBD1 TRBJ1-3 TRBV7-2 CASSPGQGVYTIYF
- TRBJ1-5 TRBV19 CASSIVASNQPQHF
TRBD1 TRBJ2-5 TRBV6-5 CASSTGTGRETQYF
TRBD2 TRBJ2-1 TRBV6-6 CASSYTSARNNEQFF
- TRBJ2-2 TRBV18 CASSPDRTNTGELFF
- TRBJ1-1 TRBV7-9 CASSLRQDTEAFF
- TRBJ1-2 TRBV5-4 CASSLVGQGRYGYTF
TRBD1 TRBJ1-6 TRBV5-1 CASSFGGQGQAPLHF
TRBD1 TRBJ1-2 TRBV11-2 CASSQTGFSTF
TRBD1 TRBJ2-3 TRBV19 CASSSGQGARTDTQYF
- TRBJ1-5 TRBV2 CASSQIANQPQHF
- TRBJ1-4 TRBV2 CASSGEGSGVGKLFF